The rows below give T cell receptor beta chains drawn from one sample of a study of blood T cell repertoires in COVID-19. Profiling relied on immunoSEQ multiplex PCR, and the TCRdb table lists in-frame clones only, not all of them. In the table there are 75,000 to 90,000 clones, 78% of which are singletons. The sequenced sample was peripheral blood. The receptors were gathered from a man aged 60 to 75 with COVID-19, enrolled during active disease. Each CDR3 is given with its conserved first and last residue. A D gene is named only where the DNA matches it firmly. A row's size may be missing; if present it is once, few, many or a size class.

V gene,J gene,clone size,D gene,CDR3 protein,CDR3 DNA
TRBV7-3,TRBJ2-7,-,-,CASSPTDRSYEQYF,TGTGCCAGCAGCCCGACCGACAGGTCCTACGAGCAGTACTTC
TRBV5-8,TRBJ2-1,-,-,CASSLNRGGRSLYNEQFF,TGTGCCAGCAGCTTGAATCGGGGTGGCCGCTCCCTTTACAATGAGCAGTTCTTC
TRBV7-9,TRBJ1-4,few,-,CASSPEYIQGWANEKLFF,TGTGCCAGCAGCCCCGAGTACATTCAGGGTTGGGCTAATGAAAAACTGTTTTTT
TRBV7-9,TRBJ2-7,-,TRBD1,CASSQETGSLYEQYF,TGTGCCAGCAGCCAGGAGACAGGGTCCCTCTACGAGCAGTACTTC
TRBV5-1,TRBJ1-6,-,TRBD1,CASSPAGQGMDSPLHF,TGCGCCAGCAGCCCGGCAGGACAGGGGATGGATTCACCCCTCCACTTT
TRBV11-3,TRBJ2-2,few,TRBD1,CASSDRTGRWELFF,TGTGCCAGCAGCGACCGGACAGGTCGGTGGGAGCTGTTTTTT
TRBV6-5,TRBJ2-5,-,-,CASSPSQETQYF,TGTGCCAGCAGCCCCAGCCAAGAGACCCAGTACTTC
TRBV2,TRBJ1-6,few,TRBD1,CASSEGTGMGSPLHF,TGTGCCAGCAGTGAAGGGACAGGTATGGGTTCACCCCTCCACTTT
TRBV5-4,TRBJ2-3,-,TRBD2,CASSLGGLAPDTQYF,TGTGCCAGCAGCTTGGGGGGACTAGCCCCAGATACGCAGTATTTT
TRBV11-3,TRBJ2-3,-,TRBD2,CASSLARGLARPDTQYF,TGTGCCAGCAGCTTAGCTAGGGGACTAGCGAGGCCAGATACGCAGTATTTT
TRBV7-3,TRBJ1-5,few,-,CALSTRVNQPQHF,TGTGCCCTCTCAACCAGGGTCAATCAGCCCCAGCATTTT
TRBV20-1,TRBJ1-1,once,TRBD1,CSASLRGRGTEAFF,TGCAGTGCTAGTCTGAGGGGGCGCGGCACTGAAGCTTTCTTT
TRBV27,TRBJ2-4,-,-,CASSTRSGNIQYF,TGTGCCAGTTCGACTCGCTCCGGAAACATTCAGTACTTC
TRBV29-1,TRBJ2-7,-,TRBD2,CSVPGLAGAGQYF,TGCAGCGTCCCGGGACTAGCGGGAGCGGGGCAGTACTTC
TRBV20-1,TRBJ1-1,-,-,CSASLGMNTEAFF,TGCAGTGCTAGTCTGGGCATGAACACTGAAGCTTTCTTT
TRBV19,TRBJ2-5,-,TRBD1,CASSPGTGDQYF,TGTGCCAGTAGTCCCGGGACAGGGGACCAGTACTTC
TRBV12-3/TRBV12-4,TRBJ2-7,-,TRBD1,CASSLDRYEQYF,TGTGCCAGCAGCTTGGACAGGTACGAGCAGTACTTC
TRBV4-1,TRBJ2-3,-,TRBD2,CASSQALAGGVDTQYF,TGCGCCAGCAGCCAAGCGCTAGCGGGGGGGGTGGATACGCAGTATTTT
TRBV7-8,TRBJ2-5,-,-,CASTTGRVQETQYF,TGTGCCAGCACCACGGGGAGAGTCCAAGAGACCCAGTACTTC
TRBV4-1,TRBJ1-2,-,-,CASSLQGFYGYTF,TGCGCCAGCAGCCTCCAGGGGTTCTATGGCTACACCTTC
TRBV5-8,TRBJ1-6,once,-,CASSFRQNNSPLHF,TGTGCCAGCAGCTTCCGCCAGAATAATTCACCCCTCCACTTT
TRBV7-2,TRBJ1-5,-,-,CASSPRGYGDQPQHF,TGTGCCAGCAGCCCCAGAGGATACGGGGATCAGCCCCAGCATTTT
TRBV5-1,TRBJ2-1,-,TRBD2,CASSLRSAGGNSYNEQFF,TGCGCCAGCAGCTTGAGGTCAGCGGGGGGGAATTCCTACAATGAGCAGTTCTTC
TRBV5-4,TRBJ2-1,-,-,CASSPDSSYNEQFF,TGTGCCAGCAGTCCGGACTCTTCCTACAATGAGCAGTTCTTC
TRBV6-5,TRBJ1-5,-,-,CASSGQTGIGQPQHF,TGTGCCAGCAGCGGACAGACTGGTATCGGTCAGCCCCAGCATTTT
TRBV14,TRBJ1-6,-,-,CASSQETDNSPLHF,TGTGCCAGCAGCCAAGAGACAGATAATTCACCCCTCCACTTT
TRBV9,TRBJ2-1,-,-,CASSLHEGGFNEQFF,TGTGCCAGCAGCCTCCACGAGGGAGGCTTCAATGAGCAGTTCTTC
TRBV10-3,TRBJ2-7,once,TRBD1,CAIRGDRTGNEQYF,TGTGCCATCAGGGGGGACAGGACTGGCAACGAGCAGTACTTC
TRBV6-5,TRBJ2-3,-,TRBD2,CASKTSGVPDTQYF,TGTGCCAGCAAGACTAGCGGTGTTCCAGATACGCAGTATTTT
TRBV6-6,TRBJ1-2,-,-,CASSPLGDYGYTF,TGTGCCAGCAGTCCCCTGGGCGACTATGGCTACACCTTC
TRBV2,TRBJ1-3,-,-,CASSPLDVGLSGNTIYF,TGTGCCAGCAGTCCACTGGACGTTGGACTCTCTGGAAACACCATATATTTT
TRBV6-6,TRBJ1-3,many,-,CASSSLGGNTIYF,TGTGCCAGCAGCTCCCTTGGCGGAAACACCATATATTTT